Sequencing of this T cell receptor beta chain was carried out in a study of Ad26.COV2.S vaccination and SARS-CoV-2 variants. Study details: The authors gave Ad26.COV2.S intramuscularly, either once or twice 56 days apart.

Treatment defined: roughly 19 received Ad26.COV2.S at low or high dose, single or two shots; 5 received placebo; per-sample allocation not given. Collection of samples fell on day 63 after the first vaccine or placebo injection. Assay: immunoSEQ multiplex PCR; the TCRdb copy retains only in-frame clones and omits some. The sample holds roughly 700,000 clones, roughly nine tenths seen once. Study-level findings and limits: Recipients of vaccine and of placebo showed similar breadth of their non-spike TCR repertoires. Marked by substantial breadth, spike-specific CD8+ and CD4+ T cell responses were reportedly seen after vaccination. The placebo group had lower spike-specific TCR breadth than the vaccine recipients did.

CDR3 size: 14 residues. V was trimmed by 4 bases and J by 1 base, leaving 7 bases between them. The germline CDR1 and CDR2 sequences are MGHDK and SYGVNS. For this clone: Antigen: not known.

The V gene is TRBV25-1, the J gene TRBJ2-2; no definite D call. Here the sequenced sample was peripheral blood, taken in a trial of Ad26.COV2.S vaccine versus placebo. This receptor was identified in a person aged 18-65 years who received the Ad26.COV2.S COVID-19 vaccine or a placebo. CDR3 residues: CASSGTLNTGELFF. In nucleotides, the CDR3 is TGTGCCAGCAGTGGGACCCTGAACACCGGGGAGCTGTTTTTT. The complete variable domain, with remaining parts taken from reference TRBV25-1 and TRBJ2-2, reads EADIYQTPRYLVIGTGKKITLECSQTMGHDKMYWYQQDPGMELHLIHYSYGVNSTEKGDLSSESTVSRIRTEHFPLTLESARPSHTSQYLCASSGTLNTGELFFGEGSRLTVL.